Below are 22 T cell receptor beta chains sequenced from a single sample in a study of blood T cells in healthy people across ages. Alongside a J-beta primer mix, a sample-barcoded 5' primer served in a second PCR lasting 7 to 11 cycles. TCRdb reanalysed the 5' RACE reads using MiXCR and keeps one entry per CDR3 protein. The sample has approximately 690,000 distinct CDR3 sequences, about 53% seen once. Material for sequencing was blood. The receptor source for this set is a man in his 60s in good health.

The chain joins TRBV18 to TRBJ2-7; D not resolved. The last part of the DNA fits TRBJ2-5 better; the J call may be wrong. This CDR3 has 15 amino acids. Per the germline V gene, CDR1 is KGHSH and CDR2 is LQKENI. CDR3 protein: CASSLVSRQGETQYF. CDR3 nucleotides: TGTGCCAGCTCACTAGTTAGCCGGCAAGGAGAGACCCAGTACTTC.

This chain joins TRBV11-2 and TRBJ2-3; 7 nucleotides match TRBD2. This CDR3 is 17 amino acids long. V lost 3 bases to trimming and J lost 1 base; unmatched junction nucleotides: 10. CDR1 SGHAT and CDR2 FQNNGV come from the germline V gene. For the CDR3, the DNA is TGTGCCAGCAGCTTGAGGCCCAACGCGGGGGGCACAGATACGCAGTATTTT. This sequence encodes CASSLRPNAGGTDTQYF.

The CDR3 region is CASSLDRKNEQFF. For the CDR3, the DNA is TGTGCCAGCAGCTTAGACAGGAAGAATGAGCAGTTCTTC. This chain connects TRBV7-8 to TRBJ2-1, with D possibly matching TRBD1 (5 bases). The CDR3 consists of 13 residues. The germline V and J ends were trimmed by 1 base and 7 bases, with 8 bases remaining between them. The germline V gene encodes CDR1 SGHVS and CDR2 FQNEAQ.

The genes are TRBV20-1 and TRBJ2-3; D uncertain. This CDR3 comprises 12 residues. Trimming pared 6 bases from V and 5 bases from J, leaving 12 bases between. Germline V gene lookup returns CDR1 DFQATT and CDR2 SNEGSKA (reference sequence). The DNA for the CDR3 is TGCAGTGCCCATCCCCCATTAGATACGCAGTATTTT. It translates to CSAHPPLDTQYF.

The chain joins TRBV11-2 to TRBJ2-5, with 9 bases that match TRBD1. This CDR3 is 16 amino acids long. The junction had 7 bases not matched to a gene; V was cut back by 5 bases and J by 0 bases. Germline V gives CDR1 SGHAT, CDR2 FQNNGV. The CDR3 DNA sequence: TGTGCCAGCAGCAGGTACAGGGGGCTCTACCAAGAGACCCAGTACTTC. Encoded protein: CASSRYRGLYQETQYF.

This clonotype was detected only a few times. In DNA form, the CDR3 reads TGTGCCAGCAGCCCCAGGGGGGCTATCGGGGAGCTGTTTTTT. This translates into CASSPRGAIGELFF. V gene TRBV3-1 combines with J gene TRBJ2-2; D may be TRBD1 (7 bases). This CDR3 comprises 14 residues. Per germline, CDR1 LGHDT and CDR2 YNNKEL (reference sequence). Trimming cost V 4 bases and J 7 bases, with 13 bases left between them.

This chain joins TRBV4-1 and TRBJ2-3; TRBD2 agrees at 9 bases. The V gene's germline CDR1 is MGHRA and CDR2 YSYEKL. This CDR3 spans 16 amino acids. Trimming cost V 2 bases and J 5 bases; bases outside gene matches: 8. The CDR3 is CASSQTGGGAGDTQYF. The DNA for the CDR3 is TGCGCCAGCAGCCAAACGGGCGGGGGGGCAGGAGATACGCAGTATTTT.

J is TRBJ2-3 and V is TRBV2, with a tentative D call TRBD1 (5 bases). Trimming pared 8 bases from V and 3 bases from J, leaving 12 bases between. Germline CDR1 is SNHLY and CDR2 is FYNNEI. CDR3 length: 13 amino acids. CDR3 loop: CASGLTETDTQYF. CDR3 bases: TGTGCCAGCGGCCTGACAGAGACAGATACGCAGTATTTT.

This clonotype has only one observation. This chain links TRBV27 with TRBJ2-1, with D possibly being TRBD1 (8 bases). CDR1 MNHEY and CDR2 SMNVEV come from the germline V gene (reference sequence). This CDR3 contains 17 residues. The ends were cut back, 5 bases at V and 8 bases at J, with 25 bases in the middle. The DNA for the CDR3 is TGTGCCAGCAGTGTTTCTACAGGGGGGGGGCCTTTGGATGAGCAGTTCTTC. It specifies CASSVSTGGGPLDEQFF.

This chain links TRBV10-3 with TRBJ2-7, with D possibly called TRBD1 or TRBD2 (5 bases each). The CDR3 extends over 10 amino acids. Trimming removed 11 bases from V and 4 bases from J, with 9 bases in between. Germline V gives CDR1 ENHRY, CDR2 SYGVKD. For the CDR3, the DNA is TGTGCCGCCGGGGCGTACGAGCAGTACTTC. Translation gives CAAGAYEQYF.

Turning to this clonotype: One junction end does not reproduce the germline sequence, and a read error may be involved. This sequence joins TRBV18 and TRBJ2-5; the match to TRBD1 covers 7 bases. CDR3 length equals 14 residues. Per the germline V gene, CDR1 is KGHSH and CDR2 is LQKENI. The CDR3 sequence: CAGSKGQNQETQYF. DNA of the CDR3: TGTGCCGGCTCAAAGGGACAGAACCAAGAGACCCAGTACTTC.

This clonotype came up a few times. The V gene is TRBV27, the J gene TRBJ2-4; D unclear. Trimming left V 6 bases short and J 5 bases short, with 11 bases between. Germline CDR1 reads MNHEY; CDR2 reads SMNVEV (reference sequence). The CDR3 length is 13 residues. The CDR3 reads CASRPTGENIQYF. CDR3 in DNA: TGTGCCAGCAGGCCAACTGGTGAAAACATTCAGTACTTC.

The rearrangement uses TRBV3-1 and TRBJ2-5, with D possibly being TRBD2 (6 bases). V was pared by 8 bases and J by 1 base, with 11 bases between. The CDR3 length is 13 residues. Germline loops: CDR1 LGHDT, CDR2 YNNKEL (reference sequence). The CDR3 loop reads CASDSGPQETQYF. For the CDR3, the DNA is TGTGCCAGCGATAGCGGTCCCCAAGAGACCCAGTACTTC.

This clonotype appeared many times. The gene calls are TRBV7-8 and TRBJ2-1; D ambiguous. V shed 4 bases and J shed 0 bases, with 10 bases lying between them. This CDR3 contains 15 residues. The germline CDR1 and CDR2 sequences are SGHVS and FQNEAQ. DNA of the CDR3: TGTGCCAGCAGCTCCAGGAAGAGCTCCTACAATGAGCAGTTCTTC. Translated, it gives CASSSRKSSYNEQFF.

A single count supports this clonotype. The chain has TRBV5-1 and TRBJ2-3, with 7 bases fitting TRBD1. CDR1 is SGHRS and CDR2 is YFSETQ in the germline V gene. This CDR3 is 16 amino acids long. V gave up 0 bases and J gave up 4 bases; unmatched junction bases: 8. The CDR3 spells CASSLESTGVADTQYF. CDR3 DNA: TGCGCCAGCAGCTTGGAAAGTACAGGGGTGGCAGATACGCAGTATTTT.

This clonotype was observed a single time. Because the CDR3 is missing its conserved closing phenylalanine or tryptophan, this is likely a read error. The chain joins TRBV20-1 to TRBJ2-2, with TRBD2 identical over 9 bases. Germline loops: CDR1 DFQATT, CDR2 SNEGSKA (reference sequence). The J segment lost 3 bases and the V segment lost 6 bases, leaving 11 bases of the junction unmatched. This CDR3 contains 16 residues. CDR3: CSARREAGGYTGELFS. The CDR3 DNA follows: TGCAGTGCGCGAAGAGAAGCGGGGGGATACACCGGGGAGCTGTTTTCT.

This clonotype was seen a handful of times. The V gene is TRBV3-1, the J gene TRBJ2-3; TRBD2 aligns across 9 bases. The CDR3 is 14 amino acids. Germline V CDR1 and CDR2: LGHDT, YNNKEL (reference sequence). J gave up 4 bases and V 1 base, and 0 bases lay outside the gene matches. The CDR3: CASSQGTSADTQYF. The CDR3 bases are TGTGCCAGCAGCCAAGGGACTAGCGCAGATACGCAGTATTTT.

The chain employs TRBV5-1 and TRBJ2-5; 11 bases fit TRBD1. Germline V CDR1 and CDR2: SGHRS, YFSETQ. V shed 4 bases and J 7 bases; nucleotides not matched to a gene: 18. The CDR3 has 18 amino acids. The CDR3 loop reads CASSRYTGTGGEPRTQYF. The CDR3 DNA follows: TGCGCCAGCAGCCGATATACCGGGACAGGGGGGGAACCGAGGACCCAGTACTTC. The full variable domain, its missing parts supplied by reference TRBV5-1 and TRBJ2-5, is KAGVTQTPRYLIKTRGQQVTLSCSPISGHRSVSWYQQTPGQGLQFLFEYFSETQRNKGNFPGRFSGRQFSNSRSEMNVSTLELGDSALYLCASSRYTGTGGEPRTQYFGPGTRLLVL.

The V call is TRBV10-3, the J call TRBJ2-7, with D perhaps matching TRBD1 or TRBD2 (6 bases each). With 6 bases removed from V and 3 bases from J, the gap between germline ends came to 18 bases. There are 15 residues in the CDR3. Germline assignment: CDR1 ENHRY and CDR2 SYGVKD. The CDR3 here is CAISGGGIGSYEQYF. In DNA, the CDR3 is TGTGCCATCAGCGGAGGGGGGATAGGCAGCTACGAGCAGTACTTC.

This clonotype was recorded at least ten times. V gene TRBV6-6 combines with J gene TRBJ1-1; perhaps TRBD1 as D (6 bases). CDR3 length: 14 amino acids. Germline V gene data show CDR1 as MNHNY and CDR2 as SVGAGI (reference sequence). Trimming stripped 5 bases from V and 3 bases from J, with 13 bases between. CDR3 amino acids: CASSLPDRYTEAFF. The CDR3 nucleotides are TGTGCCAGCAGTCTACCTGACAGGTACACTGAAGCTTTCTTT.

In DNA, the CDR3 is TGTGCCAGCAGTTCCCGGAGCTCCTATAATTCACCCCTCCACTTT. Translation gives CASSSRSSYNSPLHF. The chain has TRBV12-3 or TRBV12-4 and TRBJ1-6; D is undetermined. Trimming removed 4 bases from V and 0 bases from J, with 7 bases in between. The CDR3 totals 15 residues.

A remark on this clonotype: Given a much more abundant clone one base away, this may be a read error. V and J are TRBV20-1 and TRBJ1-1; D is uncertain. Germline-derived CDR1 and CDR2 are DFQATT and SNEGSKA (reference sequence). V was cut by 1 base and J by 0 bases, with 12 bases left in between. The CDR3 runs to 15 residues. CDR3 loop: CSARVAQHMNTEAFF. For the CDR3, the DNA is TGCAGTGCTAGAGTTGCACAGCACATGAACACTGAAGCTTTCTTT.